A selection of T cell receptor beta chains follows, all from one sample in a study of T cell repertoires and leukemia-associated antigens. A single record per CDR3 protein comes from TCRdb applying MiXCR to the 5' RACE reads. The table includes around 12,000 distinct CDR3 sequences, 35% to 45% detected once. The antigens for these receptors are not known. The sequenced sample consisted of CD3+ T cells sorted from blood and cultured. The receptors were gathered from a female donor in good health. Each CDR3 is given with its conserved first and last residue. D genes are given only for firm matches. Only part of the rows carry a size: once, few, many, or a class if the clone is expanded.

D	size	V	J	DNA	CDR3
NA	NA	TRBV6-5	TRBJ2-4	TGTGCCAGCAGTGAGGACTTACTGGGAAACATTCAGTACTTC	CASSEDLLGNIQYF
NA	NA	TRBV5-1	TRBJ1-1	TGCGCCAGCAGCTTGCGGGAATGGAACACTGAAGCTTTCTTT	CASSLREWNTEAFF
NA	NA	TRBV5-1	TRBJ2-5	TGCGCCAGCAGCTTAATTGGGGAGACCCAGTACTTC	CASSLIGETQYF
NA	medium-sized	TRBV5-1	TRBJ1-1	TGCGCCAGCAGCGCCCAGCGCGGGAACACTGAAGCTTTCTTT	CASSAQRGNTEAFF
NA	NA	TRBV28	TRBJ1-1	TGTGCCAGCAGTTTGGTGGAGAACACTGAAGCTTTCTTT	CASSLVENTEAFF
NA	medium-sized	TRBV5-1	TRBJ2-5	TGCGCCAGCAGCTTTTCGGGTTGGGAAGAGACCCAGTACTTC	CASSFSGWEETQYF
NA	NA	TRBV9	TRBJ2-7	TGTGCCAGCAGCGTAGTCCATCAACCCCTATTGAGCGACGAGCAGTACTTC	CASSVVHQPLLSDEQYF
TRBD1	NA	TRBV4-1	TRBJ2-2	TGCGCCAGCAGCCTAACCCCGACAGGGTACACCGGGGAGCTGTTTTTT	CASSLTPTGYTGELFF
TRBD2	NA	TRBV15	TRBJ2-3	TGTGCCACCAGCAGTACCCTGGGACTAGCGGGAACAGATACGCAGTATTTT	CATSSTLGLAGTDTQYF
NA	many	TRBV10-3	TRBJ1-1	TGTGCCATCAGTGTGAGAGGGAAAGGGGAGACTGAAGCTTTCTTT	CAISVRGKGETEAFF
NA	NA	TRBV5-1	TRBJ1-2	TGCGCCAGCAGCATGCTTTACGGAGAGGGCTACACCTTC	CASSMLYGEGYTF
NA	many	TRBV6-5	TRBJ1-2	TGTGCCAGCAGTCGGGCAGGGCACTATGGCTACACCTTC	CASSRAGHYGYTF
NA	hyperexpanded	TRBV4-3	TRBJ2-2	TGCGCCAGCAGCCAAACGGGCCTCTGGGGCACCGGGGAGCTGTTTTTT	CASSQTGLWGTGELFF
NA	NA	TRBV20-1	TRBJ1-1	TGCAGTGCTTACAGGCAGAACACTGAAGCTTTCTTT	CSAYRQNTEAFF
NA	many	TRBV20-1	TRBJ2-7	TGCAGTGCTAGAGATACCATACTCTACGAGCAGTACTTC	CSARDTILYEQYF
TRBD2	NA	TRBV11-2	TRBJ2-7	TGTGCCAGCAGCTTAGATTCGCGGGAGGCTTTTCCCCAGTGCTTC	CASSLDSREAFPQCF
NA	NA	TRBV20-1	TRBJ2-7	TGCAGTGCTAGAGAGGCAGGGATAGACTACGAGCAGTACTTC	CSAREAGIDYEQYF
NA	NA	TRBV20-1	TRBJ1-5	TGCAGTGCTCTGCGGGGGACATTTCAGCCCCAGCATTTT	CSALRGTFQPQHF
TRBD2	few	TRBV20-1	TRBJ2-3	TGCAGTGCTAGAGACGCGACTAGCGGCACAGATACGCAGTATTTT	CSARDATSGTDTQYF
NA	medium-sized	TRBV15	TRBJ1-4	TGTGCCACCAGCAGAGGAAAGGGAGGGGGTGAAAAACTGTTTTTT	CATSRGKGGGEKLFF
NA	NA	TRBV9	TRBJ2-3	TGTGGCAGCAGCATAGTCCGCACAGATACGCAGTATTTT	CGSSIVRTDTQYF
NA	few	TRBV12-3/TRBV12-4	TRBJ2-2	TGTGCCAGCAGTTTGGGCCTGAGGAGTACCGGGGAGCTGTTTTTT	CASSLGLRSTGELFF
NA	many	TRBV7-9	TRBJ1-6	TGTGCCAGCAGCTTAAATCCAGCACCCCTCCACTTT	CASSLNPAPLHF
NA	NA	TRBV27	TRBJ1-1	TGTGCCAGCAGTTTAGGGGGTCAGGGGCATGAAGCTTTCTTT	CASSLGGQGHEAFF
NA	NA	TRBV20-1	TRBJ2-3	TGCAGTGCCGTACCGGATAATCAAACAGATACGCAGTATTTT	CSAVPDNQTDTQYF
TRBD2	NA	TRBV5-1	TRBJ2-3	TGTGCCAGCGGTGGGAGGACTAGCGGGTCTAGAGATACGCAGTATTTT	CASGGRTSGSRDTQYF
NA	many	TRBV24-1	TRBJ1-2	TGTGCCACCAGTGATGGGAACAACTATGGCTACACCTTC	CATSDGNNYGYTF